This entry features one TCR beta chain sequence. The data were taken from a study of cytomegalovirus exposure and HLA in healthy donors. In the PCR, 60 Vbeta and 13 Jbeta primers were used. Data came from immunoSEQ multiplex PCR; TCRdb stores just in-frame clones and leaves some out. The table has 100,000 to 150,000 clones, roughly 74% seen once. Trimming removed 4 bases at V and 5 bases at J, with 4 bases between. Germline CDR1 reads SGHDN; CDR2 reads FVKESK. This CDR3 is built from 11 residues. The sample was PBMCs. The receptor was derived from a woman in her fifties or sixties in good health and CMV-seropositive. The chain joins TRBV14 to TRBJ2-3; no clear D gene. The CDR3, as DNA: TGTGCCAGCAGCCCTCGAGATACGCAGTATTTT. This encodes CASSPRDTQYF.